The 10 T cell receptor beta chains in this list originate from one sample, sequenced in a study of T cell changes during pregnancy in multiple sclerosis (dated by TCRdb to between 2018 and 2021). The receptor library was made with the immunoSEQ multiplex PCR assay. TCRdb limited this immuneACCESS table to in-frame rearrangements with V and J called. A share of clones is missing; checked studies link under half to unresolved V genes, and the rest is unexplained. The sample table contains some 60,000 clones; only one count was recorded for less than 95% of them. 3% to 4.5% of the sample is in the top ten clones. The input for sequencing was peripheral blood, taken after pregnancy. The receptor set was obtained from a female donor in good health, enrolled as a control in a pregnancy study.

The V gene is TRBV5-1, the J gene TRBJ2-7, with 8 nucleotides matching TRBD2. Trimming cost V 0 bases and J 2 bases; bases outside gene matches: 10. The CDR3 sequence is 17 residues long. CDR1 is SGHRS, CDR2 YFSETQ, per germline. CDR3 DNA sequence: TGCGCCAGCAGCTTGGCCTTAGATAGCGGGATCACCTACGAGCAGTACTTC. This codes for CASSLALDSGITYEQYF.

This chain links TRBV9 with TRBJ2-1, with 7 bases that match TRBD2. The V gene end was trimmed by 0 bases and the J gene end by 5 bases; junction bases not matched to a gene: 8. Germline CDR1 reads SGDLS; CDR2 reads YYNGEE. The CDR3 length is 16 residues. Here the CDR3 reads CASSVEGLGSDNEQFF. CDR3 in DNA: TGTGCCAGCAGCGTAGAAGGACTAGGGAGCGACAATGAGCAGTTCTTC.

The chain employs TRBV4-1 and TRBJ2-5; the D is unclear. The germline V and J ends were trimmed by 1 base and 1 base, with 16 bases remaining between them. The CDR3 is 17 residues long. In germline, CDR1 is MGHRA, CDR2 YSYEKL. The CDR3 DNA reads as TGCGCCAGCAGCCAAGCCGCCCCGGAGCGCGCCCAAGAGACCCAGTACTTC. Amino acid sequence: CASSQAAPERAQETQYF.

The CDR3 is CASRGAGLYNSPLHF. For the CDR3, the DNA is TGTGCCAGCAGGGGGGCAGGGCTCTATAATTCACCCCTCCACTTT. This chain joins TRBV7-9 and TRBJ1-6, with D possibly TRBD1 on 6 matching bases. This CDR3 region has 15 residues. Trimming removed 6 bases from V and 3 bases from J, with 12 bases in between. Germline CDR1 is SEHNR and CDR2 is FQNEAQ (reference sequence).

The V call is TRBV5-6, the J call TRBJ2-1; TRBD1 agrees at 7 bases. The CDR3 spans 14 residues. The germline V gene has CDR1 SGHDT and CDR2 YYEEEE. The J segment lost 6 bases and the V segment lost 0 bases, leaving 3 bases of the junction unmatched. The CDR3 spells CASSLGGGPNEQFF. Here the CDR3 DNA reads TGTGCCAGCAGCTTGGGAGGGGGCCCCAATGAGCAGTTCTTC.

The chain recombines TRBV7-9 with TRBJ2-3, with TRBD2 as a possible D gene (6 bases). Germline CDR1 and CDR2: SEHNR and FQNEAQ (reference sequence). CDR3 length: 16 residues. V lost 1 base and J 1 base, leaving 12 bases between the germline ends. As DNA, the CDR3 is TGTGCCAGCAGCTTAGTGGGGGGTAAGGGCACAGATACGCAGTATTTT. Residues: CASSLVGGKGTDTQYF.

CDR3 sequence (DNA): TGTGCCAGCAGCCCACGGACGAAAGAATCGACAGGAAAAAAAAAGACCTACGAGCAGTACTTC. Protein: CASSPRTKESTGKKKTYEQYF. V usage is TRBV12-1 and J usage is TRBJ2-7; TRBD1 is the table's D call, not checked against the DNA. TRBV12-1 is noted as a pseudogene. The CDR3 consists of 21 residues.

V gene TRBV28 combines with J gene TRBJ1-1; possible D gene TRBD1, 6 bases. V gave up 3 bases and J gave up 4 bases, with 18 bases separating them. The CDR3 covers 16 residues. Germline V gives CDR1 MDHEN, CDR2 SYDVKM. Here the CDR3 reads CASSLGVRQASTEAFF. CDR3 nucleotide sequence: TGTGCCAGCAGTTTGGGGGTTCGACAGGCAAGCACTGAAGCTTTCTTT.

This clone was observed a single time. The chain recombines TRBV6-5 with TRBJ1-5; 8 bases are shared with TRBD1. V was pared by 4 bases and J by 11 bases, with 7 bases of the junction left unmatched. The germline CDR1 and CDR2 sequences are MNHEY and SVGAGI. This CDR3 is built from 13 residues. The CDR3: CASSWDRSTSQHF. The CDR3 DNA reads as TGTGCCAGCAGTTGGGACAGGTCTACGTCCCAGCATTTT.

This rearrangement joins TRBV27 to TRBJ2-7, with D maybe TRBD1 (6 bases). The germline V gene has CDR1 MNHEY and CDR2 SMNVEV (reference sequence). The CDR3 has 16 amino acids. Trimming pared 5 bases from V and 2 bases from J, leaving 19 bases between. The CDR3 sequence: CASSLYQGTLPYEQYF. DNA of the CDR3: TGTGCCAGCAGTCTGTACCAGGGGACCCTCCCCTACGAGCAGTACTTC.